A selection of T cell receptor beta chains follows, all from one sample in a study of CD8 T cells in Susac syndrome. TCRdb reanalysed the immunoSEQ multiplex PCR reads using MiXCR and keeps one entry per CDR3 protein. The data hold under 150,000 distinct CDR3 sequences, with about 95% observed a single time. The sample was CD4+ T cells from PBMCs. These receptors all stem from a human donor with Susac syndrome. Each CDR3 is given with its conserved first and last residue. Each record gives: J gene, D gene, V gene, clone size, CDR3 DNA, CDR3 protein. The D gene is left open where the match is weak. Rows give clone size only sometimes, using once, few, many, or a class for an expanded clone.

>TRBJ2-7|-|TRBV15|-
TGTGCCACCAGCAGCGGAGGGGGTAGGAACTACGAGCAGTACTTC
CATSSGGGRNYEQYF
>TRBJ2-5|-|TRBV30|-
TGTGCCTGGAGTGTACGAAAGGGAGCCCAAGAGACCCAGTACTTC
CAWSVRKGAQETQYF
>TRBJ2-7|TRBD2|TRBV20-1|-
TGCAGTGCTAGCGGGAGGGCCTTGGGCGAGCAGTACTTC
CSASGRALGEQYF
>TRBJ2-7|-|TRBV29-1|-
TGCAGCGTGGTAAACCGGGACGAGCAGTACTTC
CSVVNRDEQYF
>TRBJ1-1|-|TRBV3-1|-
TGTGCCAGCAGCCAAGTCTCGAGCACTGAAGCTTTCTTT
CASSQVSSTEAFF
>TRBJ2-2|TRBD2|TRBV3-1|-
TGTGCCAGCAGCCCCCGACTAGCGCCCCCCGGGGAGCTGTTTTTT
CASSPRLAPPGELFF
>TRBJ2-1|TRBD2|TRBV20-1|-
TGCAGTGCTAGGGGACTAGCTGGTTACAATGAGCAGTTCTTC
CSARGLAGYNEQFF
>TRBJ1-5|-|TRBV7-6|-
TGTGCCAGCAGCCCAGGGCAGGCTCAGCCCCAGCATTTT
CASSPGQAQPQHF
>TRBJ2-7|TRBD2|TRBV5-1|-
TGCGCCAGCAGCTTGGGCGCGGGAGTTCTCTACGAGCAGTACTTC
CASSLGAGVLYEQYF
>TRBJ2-1|TRBD2|TRBV25-1|-
TGTGCCAGCAGGGAAACGGGACTAGCAAACAATGAGCAGTTCTTC
CASRETGLANNEQFF
>TRBJ2-2|TRBD2|TRBV15|-
TGTGCCACCAGCAGACCGCTTCTAGCGGGCGGGGAGCTGTTTTTT
CATSRPLLAGGELFF
>TRBJ2-7|-|TRBV20-1|-
TGCAGTGCTAGAGGCCCAGCCGACGAGCAGTACTTC
CSARGPADEQYF
>TRBJ2-7|-|TRBV27|-
TGTGCCAGCAGTCCTCCCGACAAGCTGGGATTCTACGAGCAGTACTTC
CASSPPDKLGFYEQYF
>TRBJ1-2|-|TRBV6-6|-
TGTGCCAGCGGCCAGTATGGCTACACCTTC
CASGQYGYTF
>TRBJ2-3|TRBD2|TRBV6-5|-
TGTGCCAGCAGCCCCCCGGGACTAGTAGGAGGGCAGTATTTT
CASSPPGLVGGQYF
>TRBJ1-6|-|TRBV6-6|-
TGTGCCAGCAGCACAGTGCATAATTCACCCCTCCACTTT
CASSTVHNSPLHF
>TRBJ2-5|-|TRBV6-5|-
TGTGCCAGCAGTTACCAGCAGGGGCGAGAGACCCAGTACTTC
CASSYQQGRETQYF
>TRBJ2-4|-|TRBV4-2|-
TGTGCCAGCAGCCTCCCCCAGGAAAACATTCAGTACTTC
CASSLPQENIQYF
>TRBJ2-5|TRBD1|TRBV11-1|-
TGTGCCAGCAGCCCAGGGACAGCCCAAGAGACCCAGTACTTC
CASSPGTAQETQYF
>TRBJ1-5|TRBD1|TRBV20-1|-
TGCAGTGCTAGACCCTCGGGACAGTATAGCAATCAGCCCCAGCATTTT
CSARPSGQYSNQPQHF
>TRBJ2-5|TRBD2|TRBV12-3/TRBV12-4|-
TGTGCCAGCTCGTCGCGGGGGGGCCTAGAGACCCAGTACTTC
CASSSRGGLETQYF
>TRBJ1-4|-|TRBV5-1|-
TGCGCCAGCAGCTCCCGGGTCGATGAAAAACTGTTTTTT
CASSSRVDEKLFF
>TRBJ2-7|-|TRBV5-6|-
TGTGCCAGCAGCCCTGGCTGGGAGTCGTCCTACGAGCAGTACTTC
CASSPGWESSYEQYF
>TRBJ2-3|TRBD2|TRBV3-1|-
TGTGCCAGCAGCGGTCGACTAGCGTCTACGCAGTATTTT
CASSGRLASTQYF
>TRBJ2-4|-|TRBV7-2|once
TGTGCCAGCAGCTTAGTAGGTAGCAGGGCCCCGGACATTCAGTACTTC
CASSLVGSRAPDIQYF
>TRBJ2-3|-|TRBV7-3|once
TGTGCCAGCAGCTTAGATGCGGCGACTGGGGCAGATACGCAGTATTTT
CASSLDAATGADTQYF
>TRBJ2-1|-|TRBV29-1|-
TGCAGCGTCGACCGGGGCAATGAGCAGTTCTTC
CSVDRGNEQFF
>TRBJ2-1|-|TRBV4-2|-
TGTGCCAGCAGCCAACCCCCCTACAATGAGCAGTTCTTC
CASSQPPYNEQFF
>TRBJ2-3|TRBD2|TRBV15|-
TGTGCCACCAGCAGAGATAGAAGGAGCGGGGTGGGCCGCACAGATACGCAGTATTTT
CATSRDRRSGVGRTDTQYF
>TRBJ2-1|TRBD1|TRBV5-1|-
TGCGCCAGCAGCCGACAGGACAGGAATGAGCAGTTCTTC
CASSRQDRNEQFF
>TRBJ1-4|-|TRBV30|-
TGTGCCTGGAGTGCCCCCACAGGGACGAACGAAAAACTGTTTTTT
CAWSAPTGTNEKLFF
>TRBJ1-2|-|TRBV18|-
TGTGCCAGCTCACCACTGGCTCGAACGGTTGCTAACTATGGCTACACCTTC
CASSPLARTVANYGYTF
>TRBJ1-2|-|TRBV13|-
TGTGCCAGCAGCTTAAAGTCAGAGACCTATGGCTACACCTTC
CASSLKSETYGYTF
>TRBJ1-2|-|TRBV5-1|-
TGCGCCAGCAGCTCGAGGACGGAGATCGATGGCTACACCTTC
CASSSRTEIDGYTF
>TRBJ1-4|-|TRBV30|-
TGTGCCTGGAGTCAGGGGAAGGGTGGTGAAAAACTGTTTTTT
CAWSQGKGGEKLFF
>TRBJ2-3|-|TRBV7-3|-
TGTGCCAGCAGCTTAACTAGTGTCTCCACAGATACGCAGTATTTT
CASSLTSVSTDTQYF
>TRBJ2-3|-|TRBV30|-
TGTGCCTGGGCCCCGGGTACTAGCACAGATACGCAGTATTTT
CAWAPGTSTDTQYF
>TRBJ2-3|-|TRBV20-1|once
TGCAGTGGCAAGGAGTCACAGTTTAAAAATACGCAGTATTTT
CSGKESQFKNTQYF
>TRBJ2-2|-|TRBV6-2/TRBV6-3|few
TGTGCCAGCAGTTACTCGAGTCTCACAGGCTTTAACACCGGGGAGCTGTTTTTT
CASSYSSLTGFNTGELFF
>TRBJ2-5|-|TRBV5-1|-
TGCGCCAGCAGCCGGGCCAGGGGAAATCAGGAGACCCAGTACTTC
CASSRARGNQETQYF
>TRBJ2-5|TRBD2|TRBV3-1|once
TGTGCCAGCAGCCAGGATCTAGCGGGAACACAAGAGACCCAGTACTTC
CASSQDLAGTQETQYF
>TRBJ1-5|-|TRBV4-1|-
TGCGCCAGCAGTCCAAATGTCCTAGGGAACAATCAGCCCCAGCATTTT
CASSPNVLGNNQPQHF
>TRBJ2-4|TRBD1|TRBV7-9|once
TGTGCCAGCAGCTCACAAGGGGGCACAGGGGGCATGGGCATTCAGTACTTC
CASSSQGGTGGMGIQYF